The 16 T cell receptor beta chains given below trace back to one sample, sequenced in a study of T cells in Graves' hyperthyroidism and ophthalmopathy. Amplified TCR beta CDR3 regions derived from RNA transcripts. HTBI primers were used for first-round RT-PCR of the TCR CDR3. A single record per CDR3 protein comes from TCRdb applying MiXCR to the multiplex PCR reads. Of a few hundred thousand distinct CDR3 sequences listed, 15% to 20% are singletons. Sequencing was done on a sample of blood. Every receptor here comes from a woman between 18 and 29 years old with Graves' hyperthyroidism.

This clonotype has ten or more counts. The chain carries TRBV18 and TRBJ1-5; D call uncertain. Trimming removed 0 bases from V and 6 bases from J, with 9 bases in between. The germline CDR1 and CDR2 sequences are KGHSH and LQKENI. The CDR3 is 14 amino acids. The CDR3 DNA is TGTGCCAGCTCACCACCGAGGTTGGCTCAGCCCCAGCATTTT. It is translated as CASSPPRLAQPQHF.

This clonotype has at least ten counts. The chain carries TRBV11-1 and TRBJ2-5; D uncertain. CDR3 length equals 15 residues. CDR1 is SGHAT, CDR2 FQDESV, per germline (reference sequence). V was clipped by 3 bases and J by 3 bases, with 14 bases between them. CDR3 protein: CASSLSYKREETQYF. The CDR3 nucleotides read TGTGCCAGCAGCTTGTCGTACAAGAGAGAAGAGACCCAGTACTTC.

This clonotype was detected ten times or more. This chain links TRBV28 with TRBJ2-4, with TRBD1 as a possible D gene (6 bases). Germline assignment: CDR1 MDHEN and CDR2 SYDVKM. Trimming removed 11 bases from V and 7 bases from J, with 15 bases in between. The CDR3 runs to 12 residues. The CDR3 reads CAAETGANIQYF. The CDR3 bases are TGTGCCGCCGAGACAGGTGCCAACATTCAGTACTTC.

This clonotype appeared a few times. The gene calls are TRBV4-1 and TRBJ1-2; D uncertain. Germline V gene sequence: CDR1 MGHRA, CDR2 YSYEKL. CDR3 size: 15 residues. V dropped 4 bases and J dropped 3 bases, with 15 bases sitting between them. The CDR3 region is CASSPGKPLDYGYTF. CDR3 DNA sequence: TGCGCCAGCAGCCCTGGAAAGCCCCTCGACTATGGCTACACCTTC.

The sample holds many counts of this clonotype. The chain recombines TRBV10-1 with TRBJ1-5; the D gene is possibly TRBD1 (5 bases). This CDR3 is 13 amino acids long. Trimming shortened V by 10 bases and J by 1 base, and 11 bases separated the two germline ends. CDR1 and CDR2 from the germline V gene are WNHNN and SYGVQD (reference sequence). The CDR3: CAKPGMSNQPQHF. The DNA for the CDR3 is TGCGCCAAGCCAGGGATGAGCAATCAGCCCCAGCATTTT.

This clonotype was counted at least ten times. V usage is TRBV20-1 and J usage is TRBJ2-7, with D uncertain. Germline V CDR1 and CDR2: DFQATT, SNEGSKA (reference sequence). Deletions cut 1 base from V and 6 bases from J, with 13 bases between. This CDR3 is 13 amino acids long. The CDR3 nucleotides are TGCAGTGCTAGAGCCCAGGACGCCCGCGAGCAGTACTTC. Translated, it gives CSARAQDAREQYF.

In its sample, this clonotype was seen once. This rearrangement joins TRBV19 to TRBJ1-2; D gene uncertain. Germline-derived CDR1 and CDR2 are LNHDA and SQIVND (reference sequence). The CDR3 has 11 amino acids. Trimming took 3 bases from V and 3 from J, leaving 2 bases between them. CDR3 loop: CASSMDYGYTF. As DNA, the CDR3 is TGTGCCAGTAGTATGGACTATGGCTACACCTTC.

This clonotype was found many times. CDR3 bases: TGTGCCAGCAGTTTTACTAACGGAGACACTGAAGCTTTCTTT. It translates to CASSFTNGDTEAFF. The rearrangement uses TRBV6-5 and TRBJ1-1, with unresolved D. The CDR3 extends over 14 amino acids. The V gene lost 4 bases and the J gene lost 3 bases, with 12 bases spanning the gap. CDR1 is MNHEY and CDR2 is SVGAGI in the germline V gene.

This clonotype appeared many times. The J gene is TRBJ1-5, the V gene TRBV19, with a weak D call TRBD1 (6 bases). Per germline, CDR1 LNHDA and CDR2 SQIVND (reference sequence). V lost 3 bases to trimming and J lost 7 bases, with 22 bases between them. The CDR3 sequence is 17 residues long. Written as DNA, the CDR3 is TGTGCCAGTAGTATGTGGCTAGGGGGGGCGCTTGGGCAGCCCCAGCATTTT. It yields the protein CASSMWLGGALGQPQHF. Full variable domain (rest looked up from reference TRBV19 and TRBJ1-5): DGGITQSPKYLFRKEGQNVTLSCEQNLNHDAMYWYRQDPGQGLRLIYYSQIVNDFQKGDIAEGYSVSREKKESFPLTVTSAQKNPTAFYLCASSMWLGGALGQPQHFGDGTRLSIL.

In regard to this clonotype: The limits of the CDR3 on the DNA are not certain, so only TCRdb's listed CDR3 is given. The chain links TRBV6-2 or TRBV6-3 to TRBJ1-1; TRBD1, the D gene given by the table, was not confirmed from the DNA. The germline V gene encodes CDR1 MNHEY and CDR2 SVGEGT. The CDR3 is made up of 19 amino acids, end residues included. CDR3 loop: CASSYGGEQYFGPGTEAFF.

This clonotype was observed at least ten times. The rearrangement joins TRBV6-5 to TRBJ1-2; D ambiguous. The CDR3 covers 12 residues. Germline assignment: CDR1 MNHEY and CDR2 SVGAGI. The V end lost 6 bases, the J end lost 4 bases, and 9 bases lay between the germline ends. The DNA for the CDR3 is TGTGCCAGCAGAACCATGGGCTATGGCTACACCTTC. Its translation: CASRTMGYGYTF.

In this sample, this clonotype turned up many times. The chain has TRBV3-1 and TRBJ2-5; D unclear. V gave up 4 bases and J gave up 1 base, with 7 bases separating them. The length of the CDR3 is 13 residues. CDR1 LGHDT and CDR2 YNNKEL come from the germline V gene (reference sequence). CDR3 DNA: TGTGCCAGCAGCCGGACGTTCCAAGAGACCCAGTACTTC. Its translation is CASSRTFQETQYF.

This clonotype was seen at least ten times. The chain carries TRBV11-2 and TRBJ1-3; D remains ambiguous. Germline V gene lookup returns CDR1 SGHAT and CDR2 FQNNGV. The CDR3 has 15 residues. Deletions cut 2 bases from V and 4 bases from J, with 12 bases between. The CDR3 protein is CASSLSRRKGNTIYF. CDR3 bases: TGTGCCAGCAGCTTATCCCGACGGAAGGGAAACACCATATATTTT. The entire variable domain, with the rest obtained from reference TRBV11-2 and TRBJ1-3, is as follows: EAGVAQSPRYKIIEKRQSVAFWCNPISGHATLYWYQQILGQGPKLLIQFQNNGVVDDSQLPKDRFSAERLKGVDSTLKIQPAKLEDSAVYLCASSLSRRKGNTIYFGEGSWLTVV.

This clonotype was detected many times. The chain combines TRBV7-9 with TRBJ1-5; no definite D call. Trimming stripped 6 bases from V and 5 bases from J, with 8 bases between. The CDR3 runs 12 residues. The germline V gene has CDR1 SEHNR and CDR2 FQNEAQ (reference sequence). The CDR3 spells CASSLGDQPQHF. CDR3 nucleotide sequence: TGTGCCAGCAGTTTGGGAGATCAGCCCCAGCATTTT. Together with reference TRBV7-9 and TRBJ1-5, the CDR3 gives the full variable domain: DTGVSQNPRHKITKRGQNVTFRCDPISEHNRLYWYRQTLGQGPEFLTYFQNEAQLEKSRLLSDRFSAERPKGSFSTLEIQRTEQGDSAMYLCASSLGDQPQHFGDGTRLSIL.

This clonotype was seen a handful of times. The chain recombines TRBV11-2 with TRBJ2-5, with D maybe TRBD2 (7 bases). Between the trimmed V and J ends, which lost 2 bases and 10 bases, there was a span of 17 bases. CDR3 length equals 14 residues. CDR1 is SGHAT, CDR2 FQNNGV, per germline. The CDR3 reads CASSLRGGISGQYF. CDR3 nucleotide sequence: TGTGCCAGCAGCTTAAGGGGGGGCATATCGGGCCAGTACTTC.

Many counts were recorded for this clonotype. The chain has TRBV12-3 or TRBV12-4 and TRBJ1-1, with 8 bases aligning to TRBD1. This CDR3 contains 13 residues. V lost 6 bases and J lost 6; bases outside the gene matches: 6. In DNA, the CDR3 is TGTGCCAGCAGCCCTGGACAGGGAGCTGAAGCTTTCTTT. It codes for CASSPGQGAEAFF.